The rows below give T cell receptor beta chains drawn from one sample of a study of response to subunit inactivated influenza vaccine. TCRdb called the RT-PCR reads again in MiXCR, with one record for every CDR3 protein. The table records 630,000 or so distinct CDR3 sequences, 15% to 19% of them present only once. Sequenced here: PBMCs from blood, sampled 11 to 12 days after vaccination. Receptor source: a man in his fifties who received an inactivated influenza vaccine. Each CDR3 is given with its conserved first and last residue. The order of the fields is J gene, V gene, CDR3 length, CDR3 protein.

TRBJ2-5 TRBV5-5 12 CASSAFGETQYF
TRBJ1-1 TRBV3-1 15 CASSQEWGGPAEAFF
TRBJ2-2 TRBV5-1 15 CASSFRSTNTGELFF
TRBJ2-7 TRBV12-3/TRBV12-4 13 CASSRQGTYEQYF
TRBJ2-1 TRBV19 16 CASSAGPPAAIGEQFF
TRBJ2-5 TRBV7-6 12 CASSLAQVTQYF
TRBJ2-1 TRBV6-1 16 CASSPQSRSSYNEQFF
TRBJ1-1 TRBV7-2 16 CASSLEGGQMNTEAFF
TRBJ2-2 TRBV12-3/TRBV12-4 13 CASKLLGAGELFF
TRBJ2-1 TRBV6-2/TRBV6-3 16 CASSQLSGRAGNEQFF
TRBJ2-7 TRBV5-5 14 CASSLWTGSYEQYF
TRBJ1-5 TRBV18 17 CASSPMGGSRSNQPQHF
TRBJ2-5 TRBV6-5 13 CASSFKDVTTQYF
TRBJ1-2 TRBV6-5 15 CASSYSLGANYGYTF
TRBJ2-1 TRBV6-6 13 CASSYHPSGEQFF
TRBJ2-1 TRBV25-1 16 CASSGQGFGVYNEQFF
TRBJ2-3 TRBV10-2 16 CASSESQGISTDTQYF
TRBJ1-5 TRBV20-1 14 CSAGPGQTREPQHF
TRBJ2-3 TRBV20-1 12 CSATSGRDTQYF
TRBJ2-2 TRBV12-3/TRBV12-4 17 CASRGLAGAFGTGELFF
TRBJ2-3 TRBV7-2 16 CASSRQAGTGTDTQYF
TRBJ2-1 TRBV5-1 15 CASSEASGIYNEQFF
TRBJ2-7 TRBV29-1 11 CSVGGSYEQYF
TRBJ2-1 TRBV27 17 CASSPSESTSGYNEQFF
TRBJ2-7 TRBV28 15 CASLPRGQGAKEQYF
TRBJ1-2 TRBV6-1 14 CASTPGSTNHGYTF
TRBJ2-7 TRBV12-3/TRBV12-4 16 CASSDPGTISSYEQYF
TRBJ2-3 TRBV10-2 16 CASSDWSSGAADTQYF
TRBJ2-3 TRBV6-6 13 CASRRQGTDTQYF
TRBJ2-3 TRBV27 12 CASSRGTDTQYF
TRBJ2-3 TRBV25-1 16 CASSDPGTGGTDTQYF
TRBJ2-7 TRBV27 15 CASSGVGTGAYEQYF
TRBJ2-3 TRBV5-4 16 CASSPRTSGPTDTQYF
TRBJ1-2 TRBV29-1 13 CSVGTGTNYGYTF
TRBJ2-3 TRBV5-1 19 CASSLGKGLAGGSTDTQYF
TRBJ2-7 TRBV5-1 16 CASTILGGSGSGEQYF
TRBJ1-2 TRBV27 13 CASSLSGVWGYTF
TRBJ2-5 TRBV3-1 15 CASSQERLVQETQYF
TRBJ2-7 TRBV28 14 CASSFGFGSYEQYF
TRBJ2-2 TRBV15 14 CASQVSTHTGELFF
TRBJ1-2 TRBV9 15 CASSAGTGRPYGYTF